The clone carrying this T cell receptor beta chain has just a few counts. Its antigen is undetermined. Profiled with immunoSEQ multiplex PCR; TCRdb holds only in-frame clones, not every one. The table records tens of thousands of clones, roughly 93% of them present only once. These data originate in a study of lymphopenia after photon versus proton radiotherapy. General study results and limits: Proton therapy kept repertoires fairly stable, unlike photons, which gained effector/memory cells. Oligoclonal CD8+ Temra expansion after nadir drove photon patients' diversity drop. Survival link was tested only in deceased patients; proton benefit remains a possibility.

With V trimmed by 4 bases and J by 5 bases, 6 bases remained unmatched. The germline V gene has CDR1 MNHEY and CDR2 SVGAGI. The CDR3 consists of 15 residues. The V call is TRBV6-5, the J call TRBJ2-1, with 9 bases that match TRBD2. The clonotype comes from a woman between 70 and 85 years old with pancreatic cancer. The sequenced sample was peripheral blood, obtained from a patient treated with photon-based radiotherapy. CDR3 protein: CASSSGTSSNNEQFF. In DNA form, the CDR3 reads TGTGCCAGCAGTTCCGGGACTAGCAGCAACAATGAGCAGTTCTTC.